One T cell receptor beta chain is described in this entry. There is no known antigen for this receptor. Base qualities are not provided; no much larger clone lies one nucleotide away. Trimming accounts for 6 bases at V and 7 bases at J, while the number of junction bases matched to no gene is 10. Measured from the cysteine to the phenylalanine, the CDR3 is 15 residues long. Just CDR3 DNA is preserved here, 45 bases in frame from base 1. Via the germline V gene (reference sequence), CDR1 is LNHDA and CDR2 SQIVND. The cohort comprised some 730 healthy bone marrow donors. All cohort members were sampled while nominally healthy, although unrecorded immune exposures were likely present. The donor tested CMV seronegative, placing the donor among the 350 or so seronegative members of the cohort. Every donor gave a peripheral blood sample, and the peripheral blood mononuclear cells from that sample were used for TCR beta sequencing. The Qiagen DNeasy Blood Extraction Kit was used to extract genomic DNA from the blood cell samples.

This specimen belongs to a study of cytomegalovirus exposure and HLA in healthy donors listed by TCRdb under 2017. Regarding the research as a whole: According to an earlier analysis of 550 to 700 of the donors, 150 million to 200 million T cells yielded over 100 million unique TCR beta sequences and around 280 Gb of sequence data. The study combined high-throughput TCR immunosequencing, statistical association of individual TCRs with disease status, and machine learning to predict cytomegalovirus infection status. Roughly 5 DR-DQ haplotypes were handled as single units for association and clustering because linkage in the cohort was strong. The study was designed to test whether signatures of past pathogen exposure could be identified by cataloging public T cell receptors. Roughly 300 gigabases of sequencing data and roughly 80 million unique TCR sequences made up an early release that covered about 640 HLA-typed donors. Donor age, sex, ethnicity and CMV serostatus were compiled alongside the repertoire data. To decide whether each TCR beta V gene segment behaved as functional or pseudogenic, an earlier analysis of some 600 of the donors relied on high-throughput TCR beta sequencing. A later analysis re-analyzed previously published TCR beta repertoires from approximately 670 donors and added high-resolution HLA genotyping to study TCR occurrence patterns. Among some 410 genotyped donors of the cohort, an average of approximately 230,000 unique TCR beta nucleotide sequences were sequenced per donor, around 20% of them non-productive. In the later analysis, no new phenotypic data were used to find candidate immune exposures; instead, reliance was placed on TCR beta sequences and their occurrence across donors. Typing coverage varied by locus: roughly 629-640 donors for A, B, C, DRB1 and DQB1; roughly 510 for DQA1; more than 600 for DPA1; approximately 490 for DPB1. A later genetic analysis took genome-wide SNP genotypes for 398 of the 666 donors and used that subset as a discovery cohort. Of the approximately 400 genotyped donors, 70% to 90% were placed in the genetic ancestry cluster associated with self-reported Caucasian donors. Class I and class II HLA loci were covered by the typing at four-digit resolution. A separate validation cohort of more than 100 different subjects was used in addition to the roughly 670-subject first cohort. The T cell repertoires of around 670 subjects were profiled by immunosequencing and related to cytomegalovirus serostatus. Every discovery cohort repertoire had been produced on one sequencing platform. The paper as a whole reports these results and caveats: HLA typing was unavailable for some donors at each locus, so association tests used only the typed subset. According to a later genetic analysis, donors in an Asian-associated ancestry cluster had fewer N-insertions in productive TCRs than the approximately 630-donor mean. Cytomegalovirus status was reported to be diagnosed by the classifier with high specificity and sensitivity in both the original and validation cohorts. The authors suggested that the approach could potentially be extended to other disease states and immunological phenotypes. A later genetic analysis associated a missense DCLRE1C variant with V-gene and J-gene trimming of TCR beta chains, and an independent cohort replicated the association. Most TCR sequences were observed very rarely across donors, whereas some public TCRs were present in many individuals. A further reported finding was that TCR beta sequences accurately predicted the HLA-A and HLA-B alleles for most subjects in the first cohort. This cohort had only TCR beta chains sequenced, and the lack of alpha or paired-chain data limited which features could be detected. In vitro tests confirmed that a few of the cytomegalovirus-associated TCR beta chains recognize cytomegalovirus antigens. Because counts were too low, roughly 16 rarely observed V segments, including chromosome 9 orphons, were excluded from the earlier analysis of roughly 580 of the donors. The sequencing pipeline was judged likely to have produced a cluster of highly shared sequence variants as a technical artifact. A later analysis found that most CMV-associated TCR beta chains appeared HLA-restricted, with HLA associations seemingly driven largely by CMV exposure. The presence/absence analyses assumed that sequencing depth was roughly uniform across donors, and that assumption may not be true. Correlated functional status among segregating V segments might be attributable to linkage disequilibrium, but an unknown experimental factor could not be ruled out. In a later analysis, several top co-occurrence clusters were reported to appear linked to parvovirus B19, influenza, CMV and Epstein-Barr virus. When HLA alleles, especially DR and DQ, strongly co-occurred, TCR associations were difficult to assign to individual alleles. In a later analysis, 16,951 TCR beta sequences were associated with specific HLA alleles at a false discovery rate of 0.05. In a later analysis, HLA-associated TCR beta chains were found to be more clonally expanded and to have lower generation probabilities than equally common non-associated chains. In a later analysis, the rate of TCR association differed among HLA loci, with DRB1 alleles having the most associated TCRs and HLA-C alleles having the fewest. The study listed 164 TCR beta chains as associated with cytomegalovirus. CMV serostatus was the only immune exposure information available for the cohort. Broadly in line with IMGT annotations, most TCR beta V segments showed up in productive rearrangements about 87% or about 30% of the time in an earlier analysis of around 550 of the donors. Some IMGT-functional V segments, including TRBV6-2 and TRBV6-3, could not be told apart with the 87-base-pair reads, so those segments were excluded.

The method behind the library was the immunoSEQ multiplex PCR assay. For the multiplex PCR, a mixture combining 60 forward primers for TCR Vbeta segments and 13 reverse primers for TCR Jbeta segments was used. The CDR3 region of rearranged TCR beta genes was amplified from genomic DNA by a multiplex PCR assay. The amplified TCR beta libraries were sequenced on the Illumina HiSeq System as 87-base-pair reads. The original pipeline was this. In a later analysis, 80 million or so unique TCR beta chains were counted across the roughly 670 repertoires, and roughly 11 million of these chains were shared by at least two donors. A nearest-neighbor algorithm error-corrected the raw reads and collapsed the reads into unique sequences, merging closely related sequences to remove PCR and sequencing errors. To assign V, D and J gene segments, CDR3 sequences were aligned to IMGT reference sequences. For a sequence to be retained, a match of at least six nucleotides to both a V gene segment and a J gene segment was required. Rearrangements were called productive when the CDR3 lacked stop codons and stayed in frame with V and J; all others were non-productive. CDR3 was defined according to IMGT convention as the region running from the second conserved V-encoded cysteine to the conserved J-encoded phenylalanine. Sequences without an unambiguous match to a single V gene segment were excluded from the earlier analysis of a few hundred of the donors. In an earlier analysis of 587 of the donors, a V segment was called functional when productive rearrangements were above 56.7%, and segregating when the standard deviation between donors exceeded 5%. A statistical classification framework was developed to diagnose cytomegalovirus status using the catalog of TCR beta chain sequences. In a later analysis, TCR nucleotide sequences were compared against IMGT/GENE-DB human TR gene sequences so that V and J genes could be assigned. In a later analysis, CDR3 sequences and most-parsimonious VDJ recombination scenarios were assigned using the TCRdist pipeline. A later analysis defined each TCR beta chain by its CDR3 amino acid sequence plus V-gene family, and excluded reads lacking a unique V-gene family. As a way to deal with suspected cross-contamination and a sequencing artifact, a later analysis dropped 640 or so nucleotide sequences that were highly shared and had low generation probability. In a later analysis, a clonal expansion index was calculated for each public chain from normalized within-repertoire ranks of inferred template counts. In a later analysis, generation probabilities were computed with a VDJ recombination model fitted to out-of-frame rearrangements, and the resulting probabilities were checked against IGoR. A later analysis scored TCR-TCR, TCR-HLA and TCR-CMV co-occurrence with hypergeometric tests, applying a repertoire-size bias correction to TCR pairs. False discovery rates were estimated in a later analysis by permuting HLA or CMV assignments 20 times. A later analysis grouped co-occurring TCRs with DBSCAN, adding TCRdist sequence similarity when clustering within HLA-allele-positive subsets. For co-occurrence clustering, repertoires with fewer than 30,000 or more than 120,000 public chains were excluded, along with roughly 5 repertoires with anomalous nucleotide sharing. The table comes from immuneACCESS by way of TCRdb, which keeps in-frame sequences with V and J called. Part of the clones is missing from these tables; in studies checked, under half for an unresolved V gene and the rest for unknown reasons. D and trimming come from the DNA, and the V and J calls and clone size come from that table. Counted in this sample were approximately 290,000 clones; about four fifths of them appeared once. Of the sample, about 0.3% falls within the top ten clones.

The chain is assembled from TRBV19 and TRBJ1-4; 8 nucleotides in the junction match TRBD1. Sequenced sample: PBMCs. The receptor's source is a girl aged 2 to 9 in good health and CMV-seronegative. The DNA sequence is TGTGCCAGTAGACCGGGACAGGCGGGGCCTGAAAAACTGTTTTTT. It translates to CASRPGQAGPEKLFF.